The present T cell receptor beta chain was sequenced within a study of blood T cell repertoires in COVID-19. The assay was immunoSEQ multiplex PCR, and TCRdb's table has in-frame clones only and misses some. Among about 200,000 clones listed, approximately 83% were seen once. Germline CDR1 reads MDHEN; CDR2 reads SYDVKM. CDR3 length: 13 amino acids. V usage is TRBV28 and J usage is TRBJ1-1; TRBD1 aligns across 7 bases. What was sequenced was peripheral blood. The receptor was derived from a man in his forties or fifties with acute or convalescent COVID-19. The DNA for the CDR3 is TGTGCGGGATACGACAGGGATCGAACTGAAGCTTTCTTT. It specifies CAGYDRDRTEAFF. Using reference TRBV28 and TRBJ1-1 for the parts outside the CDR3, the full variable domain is DVKVTQSSRYLVKRTGEKVFLECVQDMDHENMFWYRQDPGLGLRLIYFSYDVKMKEKGDIPEGYSVSREKKERFSLILESASTNQTSMYLCAGYDRDRTEAFFGQGTRLTVV.